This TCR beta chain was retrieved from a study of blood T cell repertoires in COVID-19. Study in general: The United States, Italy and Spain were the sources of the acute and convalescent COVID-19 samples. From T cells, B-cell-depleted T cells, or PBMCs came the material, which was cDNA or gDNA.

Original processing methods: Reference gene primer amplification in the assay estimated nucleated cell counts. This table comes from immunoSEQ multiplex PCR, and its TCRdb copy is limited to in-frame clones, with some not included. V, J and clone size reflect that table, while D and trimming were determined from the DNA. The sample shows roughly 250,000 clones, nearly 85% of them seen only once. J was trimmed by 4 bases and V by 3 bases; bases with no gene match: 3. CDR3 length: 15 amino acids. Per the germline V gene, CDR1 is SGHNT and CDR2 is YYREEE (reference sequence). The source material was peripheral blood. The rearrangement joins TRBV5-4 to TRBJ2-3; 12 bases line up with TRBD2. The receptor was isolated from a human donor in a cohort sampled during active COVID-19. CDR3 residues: CASSSLAGGPDTQYF. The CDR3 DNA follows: TGTGCCAGCAGCTCACTAGCGGGAGGCCCAGATACGCAGTATTTT.